The present TCR beta chain was sequenced within a study of T cell responses to AZD1222 COVID-19 vaccine. Sequencing used immunoSEQ multiplex PCR; TCRdb keeps in-frame clones, though not all of them. The sample includes fewer than 85,000 clones, 75% to 90% of them seen just once. Study observations and caveats: Dominant CD4 TCR responses targeted spike regions 160-218 and 743-854. Baseline antibody screening turned up just a handful of seropositive AZD1222 recipients. Most donors were white British and more were female, and clonal diversity was possibly underestimated. All repertoire sampling was performed exclusively after the peak T cell response.

Of note for this clone: No antigen is known for it.

Source: peripheral blood, taken 28 days after the second AZD1222 dose. The TCR originated in an adult who received the AZD1222 COVID-19 vaccine.

CDR3: CATSRDLAESPYEQYF. Here the CDR3 DNA reads TGTGCCACCAGCAGAGATCTGGCAGAGAGTCCCTACGAGCAGTACTTC. This chain links TRBV15 with TRBJ2-7; D is unclear. V gave up 0 bases and J gave up 2 bases, with 14 bases separating them. CDR1 LNHNV and CDR2 YYDKDF come from the germline V gene (reference sequence). The CDR3 length is 16 residues.